The source of this TCR beta chain is a study of blood T cells in healthy people across ages. Alongside a J-beta primer mix, a sample-barcoded 5' primer served in a second PCR lasting 7 to 11 cycles. At least 2.5 million CDR3-containing paired-end reads were obtained per sample. Each CDR3 protein is one row after TCRdb ran MiXCR on the 5' RACE reads. Of roughly 1.7 million distinct CDR3 sequences listed, 34% are singletons. Whole-study results and caveats: Lack of knowledge of donor CMV status possibly confounded expanded clonotype changes. Naive T cell percentage showed a strong correlation with the diversity of TCR beta. Aged donors had fewer naive CD4+ cells and lower diversity than long-lived donors.

Deletions cut 3 bases from V and 0 bases from J, with 24 bases between. CDR3 length equals 18 residues. Germline CDR1 reads DFQATT; CDR2 reads SNEGSKA (reference sequence). This clonotype was detected a few times. Its specificity is not known. The chain employs TRBV20-1 and TRBJ2-7, with D tentatively TRBD1 or TRBD2 (5 bases each). The sample comprised blood. The TCR originated in a woman in her twenties or thirties in good health. CDR3 region: CSASPISIIGTHSYEQYF. The CDR3 DNA is TGCAGTGCTAGTCCTATCTCAATTATAGGGACCCACTCCTACGAGCAGTACTTC.